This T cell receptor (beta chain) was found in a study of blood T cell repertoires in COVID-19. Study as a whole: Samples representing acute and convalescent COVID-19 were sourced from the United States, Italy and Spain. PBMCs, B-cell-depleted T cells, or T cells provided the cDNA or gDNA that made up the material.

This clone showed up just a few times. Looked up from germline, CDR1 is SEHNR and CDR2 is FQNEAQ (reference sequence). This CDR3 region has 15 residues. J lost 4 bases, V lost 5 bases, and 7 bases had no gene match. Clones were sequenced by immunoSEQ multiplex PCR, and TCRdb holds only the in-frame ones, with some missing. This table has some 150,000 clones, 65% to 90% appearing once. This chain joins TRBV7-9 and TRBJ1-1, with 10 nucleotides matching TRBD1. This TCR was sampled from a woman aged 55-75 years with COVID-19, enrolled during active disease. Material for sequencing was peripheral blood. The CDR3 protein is CASSPDRGRATEAFF. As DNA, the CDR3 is TGTGCCAGCAGCCCAGACAGGGGGCGAGCCACTGAAGCTTTCTTT.